One and the same sample provided the 27 T cell receptor beta chains below, sequenced in a study of blood T cell repertoires in COVID-19. TCRdb keeps only in-frame clones here, not all; method: immunoSEQ multiplex PCR. The repertoire holds about 250,000 clones, with about 84% as singletons. Sequenced material: peripheral blood. These receptors originate from a woman aged 80 or over with acute or convalescent COVID-19.

The J gene is TRBJ2-6, the V gene TRBV5-5; a possible D gene is TRBD1 (5 bases). Germline-derived CDR1 and CDR2 are SGHKS and YYEKEE (reference sequence). Trimming took off 4 bases at V and 2 bases at J, with 25 bases between the two ends. The CDR3 sequence is 20 residues long. The CDR3 loop is CASSPEGWRQGSTGANVLTF. In DNA form, the CDR3 reads TGTGCCAGCAGCCCAGAAGGGTGGCGGCAGGGTAGTACTGGGGCCAACGTCCTGACTTTC.

The sample holds a few counts of this clone. V is TRBV19 and J is TRBJ2-1; 11 bases are a match to TRBD2. The CDR3 runs 15 residues. After removal of 5 bases from V and 5 bases from J, the junction contained 5 bases not matched to a gene. Germline CDR1 LNHDA, CDR2 SQIVND (reference sequence). In DNA, the CDR3 is TGTGCCAGTAGTCCGACTAGCGGGGCTAACAATGAGCAGTTCTTC. It specifies CASSPTSGANNEQFF.

V usage is TRBV11-2 and J usage is TRBJ2-1, with D unclear. V was clipped by 1 base and J by 0 bases, with 10 bases between them. The CDR3 is made up of 16 amino acids. Germline V gene lookup returns CDR1 SGHAT and CDR2 FQNNGV. CDR3 amino acids: CASSLVVSSSYNEQFF. DNA of the CDR3: TGTGCCAGCAGCTTAGTAGTCTCGAGCTCCTACAATGAGCAGTTCTTC.

This clone was found once. This chain uses TRBV7-8 with TRBJ2-2, with TRBD2 matching 10 bases. Per the germline V gene, CDR1 is SGHVS and CDR2 is FQNEAQ. CDR3 length: 18 residues. Trimming removed 3 bases from V and 0 bases from J; junction bases left unmatched: 7. CDR3 sequence (DNA): TGTGCCAGCAGCTTGGGGCCACTAGCGGGATCGAACACCGGGGAGCTGTTTTTT. Translating it yields CASSLGPLAGSNTGELFF. The variable domain in full, completed from reference TRBV7-8 and TRBJ2-2, reads GAGVSQSPRYKVAKRGQDVALRCDPISGHVSLFWYQQALGQGPEFLTYFQNEAQLDKSGLPSDRFFAERPEGSVSTLKIQRTQQEDSAVYLCASSLGPLAGSNTGELFFGEGSRLTVL.

This chain joins TRBV19 and TRBJ2-3, with D uncertain. The V end lost 3 bases, the J end lost 4 bases, and 8 bases lay between the germline ends. Germline assignment: CDR1 LNHDA and CDR2 SQIVND (reference sequence). This CDR3 contains 13 residues. The CDR3 nucleotides are TGTGCCAGTAGTATGAACGCAGCAGATACGCAGTATTTT. It codes for CASSMNAADTQYF.

For the CDR3, the DNA is TGTGCCAGCTCACGCGAACAGGGGTTGGGACAGCCCCAGCATTTT. Translation: CASSREQGLGQPQHF. The V call is TRBV18, the J call TRBJ1-5, with 7 bases aligning to TRBD1. From germline, CDR1 is KGHSH and CDR2 LQKENI. The CDR3 loop spans 15 amino acids. The V and J ends lost 4 bases and 7 bases, in that order; junction bases with no gene match: 10.

V and J are TRBV2 and TRBJ2-2; D possibly corresponds to TRBD1 (6 bases). CDR3 length: 14 amino acids. Germline CDR1 SNHLY, CDR2 FYNNEI. Between the trimmed V and J ends, which lost 2 bases and 8 bases, there was a span of 12 bases. CDR3 nucleotides: TGTGCCAGCAGTGAACCGGACAGAGGTGGGGAGCTGTTTTTT. Translated, it gives CASSEPDRGGELFF.

V and J are TRBV7-8 and TRBJ2-2; 9 bases fit TRBD1. CDR1 is SGHVS and CDR2 is FQNEAQ in the germline V gene. V lost 4 bases, J lost 2 bases, and 5 bases stayed unmatched. This CDR3 spans 16 amino acids. The CDR3 loop reads CASSWGQGGNTGELFF. DNA of the CDR3: TGTGCCAGCAGCTGGGGACAGGGAGGAAACACCGGGGAGCTGTTTTTT. The full variable domain, in which reference TRBV7-8 and TRBJ2-2 provide the parts outside the CDR3, is GAGVSQSPRYKVAKRGQDVALRCDPISGHVSLFWYQQALGQGPEFLTYFQNEAQLDKSGLPSDRFFAERPEGSVSTLKIQRTQQEDSAVYLCASSWGQGGNTGELFFGEGSRLTVL.

The chain links TRBV7-2 to TRBJ2-2, with TRBD2 matching 12 bases. With V trimmed by 5 bases and J by 5 bases, 15 bases remained unmatched. Germline assignment: CDR1 SGHTA and CDR2 FQGNSA. The CDR3 contains 19 residues. CDR3: CASSVPGTSGWSGTGELFF. CDR3 in DNA: TGTGCCAGCAGCGTTCCCGGGACTAGCGGGTGGAGTGGGACCGGGGAGCTGTTTTTT. The whole variable domain, filled in from reference TRBV7-2 and TRBJ2-2, reads GAGVSQSPSNKVTEKGKDVELRCDPISGHTALYWYRQSLGQGLEFLIYFQGNSAPDKSGLPSDRFSAERTGGSVSTLTIQRTQQEDSAVYLCASSVPGTSGWSGTGELFFGEGSRLTVL.

V gene TRBV20-1 combines with J gene TRBJ2-5; 7 nucleotides agree with TRBD2. The J segment lost 3 bases and the V segment lost 6 bases, leaving 4 bases of the junction unmatched. Germline values: CDR1 DFQATT, CDR2 SNEGSKA (reference sequence). There are 12 residues in the CDR3. The CDR3 nucleotides are TGCAGTGCCAGTCGGGGGGAAGAGACCCAGTACTTC. Translating it yields CSASRGEETQYF.

The chain is built from TRBV3-1 (or the pseudogene TRBV3-2) and TRBJ1-1, with 9 bases that match TRBD1. Germline V gene sequence: CDR1 LGHDT, CDR2 YNNKEL (reference sequence). J lost 1 base, V lost 6 bases, and 6 bases had no gene match. There are 15 residues in the CDR3. Here the CDR3 reads CASSRQQGANTEAFF. Written as DNA, the CDR3 is TGTGCCAGCAGTAGACAACAGGGGGCGAACACTGAAGCTTTCTTT.

The chain is built from TRBV7-9 and TRBJ2-1; TRBD2 aligns across 9 bases. V was pared by 2 bases and J by 10 bases, with 3 bases of the junction left unmatched. The V gene's germline CDR1 is SEHNR and CDR2 FQNEAQ (reference sequence). This CDR3 has 13 residues. CDR3 DNA sequence: TGTGCCAGCAGCTTACTAACTAGCGGGGAGCAGTTCTTC. This gives the protein CASSLLTSGEQFF.

This clone has at least ten counts. The chain combines TRBV11-3 with TRBJ1-1, with 10 bases that match TRBD1. The CDR3 is 14 amino acids. V lost 3 bases, J lost 5 bases, and 3 bases stayed unmatched. Germline V CDR1 and CDR2: SGHNT, YENEEA. This CDR3 is CASSLMGQGTEAFF. The CDR3 DNA is TGTGCCAGCAGCTTGATGGGACAGGGGACTGAAGCTTTCTTT.

The rearrangement joins TRBV5-1 to TRBJ1-6, with 9 bases fitting TRBD1. Trimming took 0 bases from V and 6 from J; bases not matched to a gene: 4. The CDR3 is 16 amino acids. From germline, CDR1 is SGHRS and CDR2 YFSETQ. This CDR3 reads CASSLGQGVSNSPLHF. The CDR3 bases are TGCGCCAGCAGCTTGGGACAGGGGGTATCTAATTCACCCCTCCACTTT.

V and J are TRBV28 and TRBJ1-1; D not certain. V was clipped by 3 bases and J by 5 bases, with 7 bases between them. CDR1 MDHEN and CDR2 SYDVKM come from the germline V gene. The CDR3 loop spans 12 amino acids. CDR3 DNA sequence: TGTGCCAGCAGTTTCCGGAGAACTGAAGCTTTCTTT. This codes for CASSFRRTEAFF.

This clone occurred a few times. The rearrangement uses TRBV7-9 and TRBJ1-6, with D uncertain. This CDR3 has 16 residues. Trimming took off 5 bases at V and 2 bases at J, with 13 bases between the two ends. Germline CDR1 reads SEHNR; CDR2 reads FQNEAQ (reference sequence). CDR3 coding DNA: TGTGCCAGCAGCCCCGGGTCCTTTACCTATAATTCACCCCTCCACTTT. Protein: CASSPGSFTYNSPLHF.

The chain has TRBV6-1 and TRBJ1-4, with D maybe TRBD1 (5 bases). Germline CDR1 is MNHNS and CDR2 is SASEGT. This CDR3 contains 13 residues. With 3 bases removed from V and 4 bases from J, the gap between germline ends came to 6 bases. The CDR3 region is CASSEGGNEKLFF. The CDR3 DNA reads as TGTGCCAGCAGTGAGGGGGGTAATGAAAAACTGTTTTTT.

The rearrangement joins TRBV15 to TRBJ2-1; the match to TRBD2 covers 14 bases. CDR1 is LNHNV and CDR2 is YYDKDF in the germline V gene (reference sequence). V lost 5 bases and J lost 9; bases outside the gene matches: 9. The CDR3 covers 16 residues. The DNA for the CDR3 is TGTGCCACCAGCGGCCCGGGACTAGCGGGAGCGATTGAGCAGTTCTTC. The encoded protein is CATSGPGLAGAIEQFF.

The J gene is TRBJ2-4, the V gene TRBV5-5; 14 bases align to TRBD2. J gave up 5 bases and V 5 bases, and 6 bases lay outside the gene matches. CDR3 length: 16 residues. The V gene's germline CDR1 is SGHKS and CDR2 YYEKEE (reference sequence). CDR3 in amino acids: CASSRTSGRSENIQYF. In DNA form, the CDR3 reads TGTGCCAGCAGTCGGACTAGCGGGAGGTCAGAAAACATTCAGTACTTC.

The chain is built from TRBV6-6 and TRBJ2-2; TRBD1 agrees at 10 bases. Looked up from germline, CDR1 is MNHNY and CDR2 is SVGAGI (reference sequence). J lost 4 bases, V lost 2 bases, and 4 bases had no gene match. The CDR3 is 16 amino acids. DNA of the CDR3: TGTGCCAGCAGTTACGTCGGGACAGGGGTCACCGGGGAGCTGTTTTTT. It codes for CASSYVGTGVTGELFF.

CDR3 in amino acids: CAWSVRVSGEKLFF. The CDR3 DNA sequence: TGTGCCTGGAGTGTGAGAGTAAGCGGGGAAAAACTGTTTTTT. V and J are TRBV30 and TRBJ1-4, with unresolved D. Per germline, CDR1 GTSNPN and CDR2 SVGIG (reference sequence). This CDR3 has 14 residues. The V end was cut by 0 bases, the J end by 8 bases, with 13 bases between.

The chain links TRBV19 to TRBJ1-2; D is possibly TRBD1 (6 bases). V was cut by 8 bases and J by 2 bases, with 12 bases left in between. Per germline, CDR1 LNHDA and CDR2 SQIVND (reference sequence). The CDR3 is made up of 13 amino acids. The DNA for the CDR3 is TGTGCCAGTGTTCCAGGGGACAACTATGGCTACACCTTC. Protein product: CASVPGDNYGYTF.

V is TRBV28 and J is TRBJ2-7; D ambiguous. Trimming removed 1 base from V and 4 bases from J, with 8 bases in between. CDR1 and CDR2 (germline): MDHEN, SYDVKM. The CDR3 totals 13 residues. The CDR3 DNA follows: TGTGCCAGCAGTTTATTTTCGGGTTACGAGCAGTACTTC. It codes for CASSLFSGYEQYF.

This chain uses TRBV2 with TRBJ2-5, with D unresolved. This CDR3 has 12 amino acids. The V gene lost 3 bases and the J gene lost 5 bases, with 7 bases spanning the gap. Germline CDR1 reads SNHLY; CDR2 reads FYNNEI. CDR3 loop: CASSEVRETQYF. The CDR3 DNA reads TGTGCCAGCAGTGAGGTACGGGAGACCCAGTACTTC.

The rearrangement uses TRBV10-3 and TRBJ1-4, with 7 bases identical to TRBD1. The CDR3 spans 15 residues. CDR1 is ENHRY, CDR2 SYGVKD, per germline. V shed 2 bases and J 3 bases; nucleotides not matched to a gene: 3. The chain's CDR3 is CAISETGESNEKLFF. In DNA form, the CDR3 reads TGTGCCATCAGTGAGACAGGGGAGTCTAATGAAAAACTGTTTTTT.

V is TRBV25-1 and J is TRBJ1-2; D is uncertain. With 3 bases removed from V and 7 bases from J, the gap between germline ends came to 15 bases. The CDR3 extends over 14 amino acids. Per the germline V gene, CDR1 is MGHDK and CDR2 is SYGVNS. CDR3 bases: TGTGCCAGCAGTGAGATTGACAAACTTTCTGGCTACACCTTC. Its translation: CASSEIDKLSGYTF.

The chain recombines TRBV27 with TRBJ2-2; TRBD1 matches at 8 bases. The CDR3 has 15 amino acids. Germline CDR1 and CDR2: MNHEY and SMNVEV (reference sequence). V was pared by 3 bases and J by 2 bases, with 2 bases of the junction left unmatched. CDR3: CASSLGQVNTGELFF. In DNA, the CDR3 is TGTGCCAGCAGTTTGGGACAGGTTAACACCGGGGAGCTGTTTTTT.